Listed below are T cell receptor beta chains from one sample, sequenced in a study of T cells in Graves' hyperthyroidism and ophthalmopathy. TCRdb re-called the multiplex PCR reads through MiXCR, storing one row per CDR3 protein. The sample has 300,000 to 450,000 distinct CDR3 sequences, 11% to 15% seen once; the top ten hold more than 9.5%. The sample consisted of blood. The receptor set was obtained from a woman aged 60-75 years with Graves' hyperthyroidism. CDR3s include the opening cysteine and the closing phenylalanine or tryptophan. A D gene is named only where the DNA matches it firmly. Not all rows give a size; the values are once, few, many and, for expanded clones, a class.

abundance	j_gene	v_gene	d_gene	CDR3nt	CDR3aa
many	TRBJ2-5	TRBV4-1	NA	TGCGCCAGCAGCTCACAGGCGTTCCAAGAGACCCAGTACTTC	CASSSQAFQETQYF
few	TRBJ2-7	TRBV7-2	TRBD1	TGTGCCAGCAGCCTACTAAGGACAGGCCGGTCCTCCTACGAGCAGTACTTC	CASSLLRTGRSSYEQYF
many	TRBJ2-7	TRBV12-3/TRBV12-4	NA	TGTGCCAGCAGTTATGGGGGCTCCTACGAGCAGTACTTC	CASSYGGSYEQYF
many	TRBJ2-7	TRBV20-1	NA	TGCAGTGCGACTTCCCTTTGGGACACCACCACCTACGAGCAGTACTTC	CSATSLWDTTTYEQYF
many	TRBJ2-3	TRBV7-9	TRBD2	TGTGCCAGCAGCTTACTTCAACTAGCGGGAGTCTCAGGCACAGATACGCAGTATTTT	CASSLLQLAGVSGTDTQYF
few	TRBJ2-7	TRBV5-1	TRBD1	TGCGCCAGCACCGACTACGCCGGGACAGCCCACGAGCAGTACTTC	CASTDYAGTAHEQYF
many	TRBJ1-5	TRBV10-1	TRBD1	TGCGCCAGCAGAGAGACAGGGGGGTATAGCAATCAGCCCCAGCATTTT	CASRETGGYSNQPQHF
many	TRBJ2-7	TRBV12-5	NA	TGTGCTAGTGGTTTCAGCAGGGGTTCCTACGAGCAGTACTTC	CASGFSRGSYEQYF
many	TRBJ2-7	TRBV12-5	TRBD2	TGTGCTATTAGGACTAGCGGAGCCGGGGGCTCCTACGAGCAGTACTTC	CAIRTSGAGGSYEQYF
many	TRBJ1-2	TRBV29-1	TRBD1	TGCAGCGTTGAAGGAAGGACAGGGGAACCCTATGGCTACACCTTC	CSVEGRTGEPYGYTF
few	TRBJ2-1	TRBV2	NA	TGTGCCAGCACTGGGGAGGCAGGGAAGATGAATGAGCAGTTCTTC	CASTGEAGKMNEQFF
NA	TRBJ1-1	TRBV11-2	NA	TGTGCCAGCAGCCTCGGGAGGGGTTGGGCTGAAGCTTTCTTT	CASSLGRGWAEAFF
many	TRBJ2-5	TRBV7-2	TRBD2	TGTGCCAGCAGCTTATATACGGGAGGTCAAGAGACCCAGTACTTC	CASSLYTGGQETQYF
NA	TRBJ1-2	TRBV9	NA	TGTGCCAGCAGCCCCGAGGGGTTCTTCGATGGCTACACCTTC	CASSPEGFFDGYTF
many	TRBJ2-7	TRBV7-9	NA	TGTGCCAGCAGCCGGACAGACCACACCTACGAGCAGTACTTC	CASSRTDHTYEQYF
few	TRBJ1-5	TRBV27	NA	TGTGCCAGCAACCAGAGGGGCAGCAATCAGCCCCAGCATTTT	CASNQRGSNQPQHF
many	TRBJ2-2	TRBV12-5	NA	TGTGCTAGTGGTTTCGCCGGACTCGGGGAGCTGTTTTTT	CASGFAGLGELFF
NA	TRBJ2-1	TRBV7-9	TRBD2	TGTGCCAGCAGCTTGTCGCGGGGGATCTACAATGAGCAGTTCTTC	CASSLSRGIYNEQFF
NA	TRBJ1-5	TRBV5-5	TRBD1	TGTGCCAGCAGCGGCGGACAGGGTATGGACAATCAGCCCCAGCATTTT	CASSGGQGMDNQPQHF
many	TRBJ2-1	TRBV28	NA	TGTGCCAGCAGTCCCCGCGGCAACAATGAGCAGTTCTTC	CASSPRGNNEQFF
many	TRBJ1-2	TRBV18	TRBD1	TGTGCCAGCTCACCAGGAGGACAACAGGGGTTGGACTATGGCTACACCTTC	CASSPGGQQGLDYGYTF
few	TRBJ1-6	TRBV12-5	NA	TGTGCTAGTGGTTTGGCACTCGACAGACGATGGGTTTCACCCCTCCACTTT	CASGLALDRRWVSPLHF
NA	TRBJ2-3	TRBV7-2	TRBD2	TGTGCCAGCAGCTTAGGACTAGCGGGAGCCGGCACAGATACGCAGTATTTT	CASSLGLAGAGTDTQYF
many	TRBJ2-2	TRBV3-1	TRBD2	TGTGCCAGCAGCCAATCGGGACTAGCAGAGACCGGGGAGCTGTTTTTT	CASSQSGLAETGELFF
many	TRBJ2-5	TRBV20-1	NA	TGCAGTGCTCCCCCTCGCGACTCCCTGCAAGAGACCCAGTACTTC	CSAPPRDSLQETQYF
many	TRBJ2-3	TRBV28	NA	TGTGCCAGCAACCAACTTCTGGATACGCAGTATTTT	CASNQLLDTQYF
NA	TRBJ2-7	TRBV20-1	TRBD2	TGCAGTGCTACATTAGCGGGAGTTGCCTACGAGCAGTACTTC	CSATLAGVAYEQYF
few	TRBJ1-2	TRBV28	NA	TGTGCCAGCAGTATAGTCAGGGGTGGCTACACCTTC	CASSIVRGGYTF
few	TRBJ2-5	TRBV3-1	TRBD2	TGTGCCAGCAGCCGTACTCTGGACGGCGGGGGTGTAGAGACCCAGTACTTC	CASSRTLDGGGVETQYF
many	TRBJ1-1	TRBV18	NA	TGTGCCAGCTCACCGGGGACGGGGGTGGGGACTGAAGCTTTCTTT	CASSPGTGVGTEAFF
NA	TRBJ1-2	TRBV6-5	NA	TGTGCCAGCAGTTACTCTGGGGCAGACAACTATGGCTACACCTTC	CASSYSGADNYGYTF